Given below is one T cell receptor (beta chain) in context. Its antigen is not known. Other DNA sequences within the sample encode an identical CDR3. The sample comes from a study of cytomegalovirus exposure and HLA in healthy donors. Study outcomes and limitations: Reports indicate that TCR beta sequences accurately predicted the HLA-A and HLA-B alleles of most subjects. Being indistinguishable, some V segments were excluded, TRBV6-2 and TRBV6-3 among them. Clonal expansion was found to be greater in HLA-associated TCR beta chains than in equally common others in a later analysis.

Use of 60 Vbeta and 13 Jbeta primers characterized the PCR. Per the original methods: Unique TCR beta chains totaled roughly 80 million in a later count, with 8.5 million to 12 million of them shared. Profiling relied on immunoSEQ multiplex PCR, and the TCRdb table lists in-frame clones only, not all of them. V and J calls and clone size are copied from that table; D and trimming were computed from the DNA. Of some 210,000 clones in the sample, roughly 80% were seen once. V was pared by 1 base and J by 4 bases, with 8 bases of the junction left unmatched. The CDR3 is 16 residues long. Germline assignment: CDR1 LGHNA and CDR2 YSLEER.

Sequencing was performed on PBMCs. The receptor was isolated from a woman aged 25 to 39 in good health and CMV-seropositive. The chain is built from TRBV4-3 and TRBJ2-5, with 8 bases that match TRBD2. In DNA form, the CDR3 reads TGCGCCAGCAGCCAAGTTAGCGGGGCTGAGGGAGAGACCCAGTACTTC. The encoded protein is CASSQVSGAEGETQYF.